This T cell receptor beta chain was captured by sequencing in a study of T cell clones after liver transplantation. Across the whole study: Standard immunosuppression, with no induction, continued until 12-24 months after transplant. Timepoints were pre-transplant, pre-withdrawal, and after withdrawal was completed or failed.

Sorting of unstimulated PBMCs yielded separate CD3+CD4+ and CD3+CD8+ fractions. General observations from the study: Post-transplant time points were not standardized, so conclusions are preliminary.

There are 13 residues in the CDR3. V trimming: 3 bases; J trimming: 6 bases; junction bases outside the gene matches: 4. The germline CDR1 and CDR2 sequences are GTSNPN and SVGIG (reference sequence). In regard to this clone: Its antigen is still unknown.

The method was immunoSEQ multiplex PCR; TCRdb's version includes in-frame clones alone and lacks a portion of them. The sample contains tens of thousands of clones, less than 85% of which appear only once. The TCR sequence derives from a human patient who received a liver transplant. Some T cells could come from the graft donor. This sample comprised CD4+ T cells from blood, obtained at the 22-month timepoint. The chain carries TRBV30 and TRBJ2-2; TRBD2 matches at 7 bases. The CDR3 sequence is CAWRWEGSGELFF. The CDR3 DNA reads TGTGCCTGGAGGTGGGAGGGCTCCGGGGAGCTGTTTTTT.